A selection of T cell receptor beta chains follows, all from one sample in a study of T cell clones after liver transplantation. Data came from immunoSEQ multiplex PCR; TCRdb stores just in-frame clones and leaves some out. Of 45,000 to 60,000 clones in the sample, 65% to 85% were seen once. The sequencing here drew on CD4+ T cells from blood, taken before liver transplant. These receptors all come from a human donor who received a liver transplant. Both conserved end residues are part of each CDR3. The D gene is left open where the match is weak. The size of a clone is reported for some rows only, either as once, few or many, or as a class for expanded clones.

-	TRBD2	TRBV19	TRBJ2-1	TGTGCCAGTAGTAAAGCGGGAGGTGCCTACAATGAGCAGTTCTTC	CASSKAGGAYNEQFF
-	TRBD2	TRBV29-1	TRBJ2-1	TGCAGCGCGAAATCGAATAGCGGGAGATTGAACTACAATGAGCAGTTCTTC	CSAKSNSGRLNYNEQFF
-	-	TRBV28	TRBJ1-2	TGTGCCAGCAGTTTGGGCAGAGGAGGCTACACCTTC	CASSLGRGGYTF
few	-	TRBV4-1	TRBJ2-7	TGCGCCAGCAGCCCCGGCTTCAGTTCCTACGAGCAGTACTTC	CASSPGFSSYEQYF
-	TRBD2	TRBV7-9	TRBJ2-1	TGTGCCAGCAGCTTAGATCTAGCGGGGTTGTCAAACAATGAGCAGTTCTTC	CASSLDLAGLSNNEQFF
-	-	TRBV10-3	TRBJ1-1	TGTGCCATCAGTGAACAAGGGTTTGCTTTCTTT	CAISEQGFAFF
-	TRBD1	TRBV10-3	TRBJ2-2	TGTGCCATCAGCTCCGGGACAGGGGGCGCGAGCACCGGGGAGCTGTTTTTT	CAISSGTGGASTGELFF
-	-	TRBV12-5	TRBJ1-2	TGTGCTAGTGGTTTTTCACAGGAGTATGATGGCTACACCTTC	CASGFSQEYDGYTF
-	-	TRBV19	TRBJ1-5	TGTGCCAGTAGTATAGCCAGGGGCCGGCCAGGGGATCAGCCCCAGCATTTT	CASSIARGRPGDQPQHF
-	TRBD2	TRBV6-5	TRBJ2-1	TGTGCCAGCGATAGCTCTAGCGGGGGCTCCAATGAGCAGTTCTTC	CASDSSSGGSNEQFF
-	-	TRBV7-6	TRBJ2-7	TGTGCCAGCAGCCAGGGACTTCGGAGGGAGCAGTACTTC	CASSQGLRREQYF
-	TRBD1	TRBV7-6	TRBJ1-3	TGTGCCAGCAGCTTTGCAGGGGGCTCTGGAAACACCATATATTTT	CASSFAGGSGNTIYF
-	-	TRBV5-4	TRBJ1-5	TGTGCCAGCAGCTTGGGGGGGACGGCCTATCAGCCCCAGCATTTT	CASSLGGTAYQPQHF
few	-	TRBV6-1	TRBJ2-7	TGTGCCAGCAGTGAAGCGGGTCAGGTGGGGCTCGAGCAGTACTTC	CASSEAGQVGLEQYF
-	-	TRBV6-1	TRBJ1-2	TGTGCCAGCAGTGAAGCCCTGAGGGGGACCTATGGCTACACCTTC	CASSEALRGTYGYTF
-	-	TRBV5-1	TRBJ2-4	TGCGCCAGCAGCCCTCTCAACGGTAACATTCAGTACTTC	CASSPLNGNIQYF
-	-	TRBV7-2	TRBJ2-1	TGTGCCAGCAGCTTAGTCCGGTTGGATGAGCAGTTCTTC	CASSLVRLDEQFF
-	-	TRBV9	TRBJ2-2	TGTGCCAGCAGCGTGGAGGGGACCGGGGAGCTGTTTTTT	CASSVEGTGELFF
few	-	TRBV2	TRBJ1-2	TGTGCCAGCAGTGTAAGATTCTATGGCTACACCTTC	CASSVRFYGYTF
-	-	TRBV9	TRBJ2-2	TGTGCCAGCACCCGTTCGGGGGACACCGGGGAGCTGTTTTTT	CASTRSGDTGELFF
-	-	TRBV7-9	TRBJ1-1	TGTGCCAGCAGCTTATCGGCGGAGACTGAAGCTTTCTTT	CASSLSAETEAFF
-	TRBD1	TRBV10-3	TRBJ1-1	TGTGCCATCAGTGTGACAGGGAGTGGGGACACTGAAGCTTTCTTT	CAISVTGSGDTEAFF
-	-	TRBV9	TRBJ1-4	TGTGCCAGCAGCGCCCAAGGGGTGAGGGGAGGTGAAAAACTGTTTTTT	CASSAQGVRGGEKLFF
-	-	TRBV4-1	TRBJ1-4	TGCGCCAGCAGCCAAGATCGGGGGCCCGTCAATGAAAAACTGTTTTTT	CASSQDRGPVNEKLFF
-	-	TRBV5-4	TRBJ1-2	TGTGCCAGCAGTCCAGGTCTGAGGGGCTACACCTTC	CASSPGLRGYTF
-	-	TRBV19	TRBJ1-4	TGTGCCAGTTCCCAGGGAGTTGCAACTAATGAAAAACTGTTTTTT	CASSQGVATNEKLFF
-	TRBD1	TRBV19	TRBJ2-7	TGTGCCAGTAGTCTCGGGACAGGGCCCTCCTACGAGCAGTACTTC	CASSLGTGPSYEQYF
-	-	TRBV7-9	TRBJ2-3	TGTGCCAGCAGCTTATTTCAAAGCGGCACAGATACGCAGTATTTT	CASSLFQSGTDTQYF
-	TRBD1	TRBV29-1	TRBJ2-5	TGCAGCGGTACAGGGGTCCGAGAGATCCAGTACTTC	CSGTGVREIQYF